The clone carrying this T cell receptor (beta chain) was counted between two and nine times. It was on clinical symptoms, serum thyroxine, TRAb, thyroid ultrasound and orbital computed tomography that diagnosis relied. Researchers took RNA transcripts and amplified TCR beta CDR3 regions from them. Following a first-round RT-PCR that used HTBI primers, a second-round multiplex PCR was carried out. Via MiXCR, TCRdb re-called the multiplex PCR reads, giving one row per CDR3 protein. The data contain some 380,000 distinct CDR3 sequences, about 16% of them singletons. These data are taken from a study of Graves' ophthalmopathy and Graves' hyperthyroidism. Germline CDR1 SGHDT, CDR2 YYEEEE. V lost 1 base to trimming and J lost 5 bases; unmatched junction nucleotides: 9. The CDR3 contains 15 residues.

Sequenced sample: peripheral blood. V gene TRBV5-6 combines with J gene TRBJ2-7, with TRBD1 matching over 7 bases. This clonotype was sampled from a young woman with stable Graves' hyperthyroidism. The CDR3 DNA sequence: TGTGCCAGCAGCTTGCCAGGGGGATTCATTGACGAGCAGTACTTC. Its translation: CASSLPGGFIDEQYF.